Listed here are 27 T cell receptor beta chains from one sample, sequenced in a study of blood T cell repertoires in COVID-19. The data were produced by immunoSEQ multiplex PCR, yet TCRdb's version contains in-frame clones alone and is incomplete. This table holds about 290,000 clones, 89% found once. Sequenced: PBMCs or T cells enriched from blood (not recorded which). The origin of the receptors is a woman between 35 and 50 years old who had recovered from COVID-19.

This chain links TRBV7-6 with TRBJ1-5; no clear D. The CDR3 length is 15 residues. Trimming took 2 bases from V and 1 from J, leaving 9 bases between them. Germline loops: CDR1 SGHVS, CDR2 FNYEAQ. The CDR3 protein is CASSLWADSNQPQHF. Here the CDR3 DNA reads TGTGCCAGCAGCTTATGGGCAGACAGCAATCAGCCCCAGCATTTT.

The chain recombines TRBV9 with TRBJ2-5, with a tentative D call TRBD2 (6 bases). The CDR3 has 15 amino acids. The V gene's germline CDR1 is SGDLS and CDR2 YYNGEE. The V gene lost 2 bases and the J gene lost 3 bases, with 14 bases spanning the gap. The CDR3 reads CASSVLTGTEETQYF. The CDR3 DNA sequence: TGTGCCAGCAGCGTGCTAACCGGGACTGAAGAGACCCAGTACTTC.

The chain couples TRBV5-1 to TRBJ1-1, with TRBD1 matching 8 bases. J gave up 5 bases and V 4 bases, and 4 bases lay outside the gene matches. CDR1 is SGHRS and CDR2 is YFSETQ in the germline V gene. The CDR3 is made up of 13 amino acids. The CDR3 region is CASSTDRATEAFF. CDR3 bases: TGCGCCAGCAGCACGGACAGGGCTACTGAAGCTTTCTTT.

The chain employs TRBV7-9 and TRBJ1-2, with a weak D call TRBD1 (5 bases). Per germline, CDR1 SEHNR and CDR2 FQNEAQ (reference sequence). Trimming stripped 5 bases from V and 2 bases from J, with 12 bases between. This CDR3 has 14 residues. In DNA, the CDR3 is TGTGCCAGCAGCCCTACGACAGAGAACTATGGCTACACCTTC. Its translation: CASSPTTENYGYTF.

The V and J genes are TRBV10-1 and TRBJ1-2; TRBD1 matches at 8 bases. CDR3 length equals 14 residues. The junction had 4 bases not matched to a gene; V was cut back by 3 bases and J by 4 bases. Per the germline V gene, CDR1 is WNHNN and CDR2 is SYGVQD (reference sequence). The CDR3 is CASSDVDRGYGYTF. DNA of the CDR3: TGCGCCAGCAGTGATGTTGACAGGGGCTATGGCTACACCTTC.

The chain recombines TRBV12-5 with TRBJ1-1, with TRBD1 matching 9 bases. This CDR3 contains 15 residues. Trimming removed 5 bases from V and 5 bases from J; junction bases left unmatched: 9. The V gene's germline CDR1 is LGHNT and CDR2 FRNRAP. CDR3 in DNA: TGTGCTAGTGGTCCTCTGGGACAGGGAGGGACTGAAGCTTTCTTT. This codes for CASGPLGQGGTEAFF.

CDR3 sequence (DNA): TGTGCCAGCAGCTGGGGACGGGGACTTGCTATGAACACTGAAGCTTTCTTT. As protein: CASSWGRGLAMNTEAFF. The V gene is TRBV5-8, the J gene TRBJ1-1, with a possible D match to TRBD1 (5 bases). CDR1 SGHTS and CDR2 YDEGEE come from the germline V gene. This CDR3 comprises 17 residues. Trimming removed 3 bases at V and 0 bases at J, with 18 bases between.

This chain connects TRBV7-2 to TRBJ1-2; D remains unclear. The CDR3 is made up of 13 amino acids. Trimming removed 4 bases from V and 0 bases from J, with 6 bases in between. The germline gives CDR1 SGHTA, CDR2 FQGNSA. The CDR3 bases are TGTGCCAGCAGCTCGATAGCTAACTATGGCTACACCTTC. It encodes CASSSIANYGYTF.

V usage is TRBV19 and J usage is TRBJ1-2; D might be TRBD1 (5 bases). Per germline, CDR1 LNHDA and CDR2 SQIVND (reference sequence). Trimming took off 5 bases at V and 7 bases at J, with 20 bases between the two ends. The CDR3 sequence is 15 residues long. In DNA form, the CDR3 reads TGTGCCAGTAGTGGATTGGCGCGGGGGGTAGGTGGCTACACCTTC. Its translation: CASSGLARGVGGYTF. The variable domain in full, completed from reference TRBV19 and TRBJ1-2, reads DGGITQSPKYLFRKEGQNVTLSCEQNLNHDAMYWYRQDPGQGLRLIYYSQIVNDFQKGDIAEGYSVSREKKESFPLTVTSAQKNPTAFYLCASSGLARGVGGYTFGSGTRLTVV.

V usage is TRBV5-4 and J usage is TRBJ2-3; 13 bases map to TRBD2. Unmatched junction bases numbered 5, after V lost 0 bases and J lost 7 bases. The CDR3 is 16 residues long. CDR1 is SGHNT, CDR2 YYREEE, per germline (reference sequence). This CDR3 reads CASSLAGTSGIHTQYF. The CDR3 nucleotides read TGTGCCAGCAGCTTGGCCGGGACTAGCGGGATTCATACGCAGTATTTT.

The chain uses TRBV29-1 and TRBJ2-1; TRBD2 aligns across 8 bases. V lost 3 bases and J lost 4; bases outside the gene matches: 5. The CDR3 consists of 14 residues. Germline-derived CDR1 and CDR2 are SQVTM and ANQGSEA. CDR3 nucleotide sequence: TGCAGCGTTGATGGGCGGGGGGCATACAATGAGCAGTTCTTC. Translating it yields CSVDGRGAYNEQFF.

This chain uses TRBV7-2 with TRBJ2-7, with 12 bases that match TRBD2. Germline CDR1 reads SGHTA; CDR2 reads FQGNSA. CDR3 length equals 15 residues. V shed 4 bases, J shed 7 bases, and the junction held 8 bases outside the gene matches. CDR3 region: CASSYTSGRWGEQYF. In nucleotides, the CDR3 is TGTGCCAGCAGCTACACTAGCGGGAGGTGGGGGGAGCAGTACTTC.

The V and J genes are TRBV10-3 and TRBJ2-2; D might be TRBD1 (6 bases). The CDR3 has 14 amino acids. Trimming pared 3 bases from V and 8 bases from J, leaving 13 bases between. From germline, CDR1 is ENHRY and CDR2 SYGVKD. This CDR3 is CAISEQGQIGELFF. The CDR3 bases are TGTGCCATCAGTGAACAGGGCCAGATAGGGGAGCTGTTTTTT.

The V call is TRBV11-2, the J call TRBJ2-3; D is ambiguous. The CDR3 contains 14 residues. Trimming removed 2 bases from V and 4 bases from J, with 10 bases in between. Germline CDR1 SGHAT, CDR2 FQNNGV. The CDR3 DNA sequence: TGTGCCAGCAGCTTACTCATTAACTCAGATACGCAGTATTTT. It is translated as CASSLLINSDTQYF.

The chain combines TRBV7-9 with TRBJ1-2, with D possibly matching TRBD1 (5 bases). The germline V and J ends were trimmed by 6 bases and 4 bases, with 9 bases remaining between them. Germline V gene lookup returns CDR1 SEHNR and CDR2 FQNEAQ (reference sequence). This CDR3 has 12 residues. In DNA form, the CDR3 reads TGTGCCAGCAGTGGACACTCCTATGGCTACACCTTC. Translated: CASSGHSYGYTF.

This sequence joins TRBV9 and TRBJ2-1; 14 nucleotides agree with TRBD2. This CDR3 comprises 18 residues. V was pared by 3 bases and J by 9 bases, with 14 bases of the junction left unmatched. The germline V gene has CDR1 SGDLS and CDR2 YYNGEE. CDR3 sequence reads: CASSARPPGTSGRSEQFF. The CDR3 DNA follows: TGTGCCAGCAGCGCCCGCCCCCCCGGGACTAGCGGGAGAAGTGAGCAGTTCTTC. Full variable domain (outside the CDR3, taken from reference TRBV9 and TRBJ2-1): DSGVTQTPKHLITATGQRVTLRCSPRSGDLSVYWYQQSLDQGLQFLIQYYNGEERAKGNILERFSAQQFPDLHSELNLSSLELGDSALYFCASSARPPGTSGRSEQFFGPGTRLTVL.

The V gene is TRBV7-9, the J gene TRBJ1-2; D perhaps matches TRBD1 (6 bases). Germline CDR1 and CDR2: SEHNR and FQNEAQ (reference sequence). V lost 4 bases and J 7 bases, leaving 13 bases between the germline ends. The CDR3 length is 13 residues. CDR3 bases: TGTGCCAGCAGCTCCTTAGGGACATCTGGCTACACCTTC. Protein product: CASSSLGTSGYTF.

This chain uses TRBV12-3 or TRBV12-4 with TRBJ1-1; TRBD1 matches 7 bases. The V segment lost 6 bases and the J segment 3 bases; nucleotides outside the gene matches: 4. CDR3 length: 13 amino acids. DNA of the CDR3: TGTGCCAGCAGCCGCGACAGGGACACTGAAGCTTTCTTT. It codes for CASSRDRDTEAFF.

V gene TRBV6-1 combines with J gene TRBJ2-7; TRBD1 aligns across 9 bases. The germline V gene has CDR1 MNHNS and CDR2 SASEGT. J gave up 5 bases and V 1 base, and 6 bases lay outside the gene matches. The CDR3 runs 15 residues. CDR3 loop: CASSEVGDRAHEQYF. In DNA form, the CDR3 reads TGTGCCAGCAGTGAAGTTGGGGACAGGGCCCACGAGCAGTACTTC.

The chain carries TRBV7-2 and TRBJ2-3; TRBD2 matches 10 bases. The CDR3 has 15 residues. The junction had 11 bases not matched to a gene; V was cut back by 8 bases and J by 6 bases. The germline CDR1 and CDR2 sequences are SGHTA and FQGNSA. The DNA for the CDR3 is TGTGCCAGCTCCCCAGCGGGAGGGCCGGGGGATACGCAGTATTTT. It translates to CASSPAGGPGDTQYF. Combining the CDR3 with reference TRBV7-2 and TRBJ2-3 gives the whole variable domain GAGVSQSPSNKVTEKGKDVELRCDPISGHTALYWYRQSLGQGLEFLIYFQGNSAPDKSGLPSDRFSAERTGGSVSTLTIQRTQQEDSAVYLCASSPAGGPGDTQYFGPGTRLTVL.

This sequence joins TRBV19 and TRBJ2-7; 7 positions agree with TRBD1. The trim removed 4 bases at V and 5 bases at J, leaving 8 bases unmatched. CDR3 length: 14 residues. Looked up from germline, CDR1 is LNHDA and CDR2 is SQIVND (reference sequence). CDR3 DNA sequence: TGTGCCAGTAGTACGACCGGGACAGCTCACGAGCAGTACTTC. It is translated as CASSTTGTAHEQYF.

This rearrangement joins TRBV7-2 to TRBJ2-3; possible D gene TRBD2, 5 bases. The germline V gene encodes CDR1 SGHTA and CDR2 FQGNSA. Trimming cost V 5 bases and J 8 bases, with 11 bases left between them. The CDR3 covers 12 residues. CDR3 sequence (DNA): TGTGCCAGCAGCGCGGACTTGGTTACGCAGTATTTT. Protein product: CASSADLVTQYF.

This clone was recorded only once. The gene calls are TRBV5-1 and TRBJ2-7; 7 bases are a match to TRBD2. Trimming at V came to 4 bases and at J to 7 bases, leaving 8 bases not matched to a gene. This CDR3 region has 13 residues. Germline V CDR1 and CDR2: SGHRS, YFSETQ. CDR3 sequence: CASSGPDGREQYF. In DNA form, the CDR3 reads TGCGCCAGCAGCGGCCCCGACGGGAGGGAGCAGTACTTC. The full variable domain, with the rest looked up from reference TRBV5-1 and TRBJ2-7, is KAGVTQTPRYLIKTRGQQVTLSCSPISGHRSVSWYQQTPGQGLQFLFEYFSETQRNKGNFPGRFSGRQFSNSRSEMNVSTLELGDSALYLCASSGPDGREQYFGPGTRLTVT.

The chain combines TRBV6-6 with TRBJ2-3; D perhaps matches TRBD2 (6 bases). Germline values: CDR1 MNHNY, CDR2 SVGAGI (reference sequence). The CDR3 contains 14 residues. Trimming pared 2 bases from V and 5 bases from J, leaving 11 bases between. The CDR3 sequence: CASSYGWGVDTQYF. The CDR3 nucleotides read TGTGCCAGCAGTTACGGGTGGGGGGTAGATACGCAGTATTTT.

The chain employs TRBV2 and TRBJ1-2; a weak D match, TRBD1 (5 bases). The ends were cut back, 3 bases at V and 2 bases at J, with 13 bases in the middle. The germline V gene has CDR1 SNHLY and CDR2 FYNNEI. There are 15 residues in the CDR3. The CDR3 nucleotides are TGTGCCAGCAGTGAGGTAGGGGCTAGGAACTATGGCTACACCTTC. This gives the protein CASSEVGARNYGYTF.

The genes are TRBV4-3 and TRBJ2-2; TRBD1 might be the D (6 bases). Trimming cost V 0 bases and J 4 bases, with 9 bases left between them. The CDR3 consists of 15 residues. Germline V gene lookup returns CDR1 LGHNA and CDR2 YSLEER. CDR3 nucleotide sequence: TGCGCCAGCAGCCAAGACAGGGGAAGCACCGGGGAGCTGTTTTTT. It codes for CASSQDRGSTGELFF.

V usage is TRBV10-2 and J usage is TRBJ1-2, with 8 bases aligning to TRBD1. Per germline, CDR1 WSHSY and CDR2 SAAADI. CDR3 size: 11 residues. V dropped 9 bases and J dropped 8; count of bases not matched to a gene: 5. The CDR3: CASTGGGGYTF. Written as DNA, the CDR3 is TGCGCCAGTACAGGGGGAGGGGGCTACACCTTC.